Below are 3 T cell receptor beta chains sequenced from a single sample in a study of cytomegalovirus exposure and HLA in healthy donors. It was with 60 Vbeta and 13 Jbeta primers that the PCR ran. Assay used: immunoSEQ multiplex PCR; TCRdb lists only in-frame clones, some missing. The table lists 100,000 to 150,000 clones, around three quarters of them singletons. Input material: PBMCs. Receptor source: a woman aged 50 to 65 in good health and CMV-seronegative.

The chain links TRBV11-2 to TRBJ2-3; 9 nucleotides agree with TRBD2. V was clipped by 5 bases and J by 8 bases; unmatched bases: 5. Germline V lookup: CDR1 SGHAT, CDR2 FQNNGV. The CDR3 has 13 amino acids. CDR3 amino acids: CASSAGLAPTQYF. As DNA, the CDR3 is TGTGCCAGCAGCGCGGGACTAGCCCCTACGCAGTATTTT.

CDR3 in amino acids: CASSVDVGQDESQFF. As DNA, the CDR3 is TGTGCCAGCAGCGTAGATGTGGGCCAGGATGAGAGCCAGTTCTTC. This chain joins TRBV9 and TRBJ2-1; D remains ambiguous. Deletions cut 0 bases from V and 13 bases from J, with 20 bases between. Germline V gene sequence: CDR1 SGDLS, CDR2 YYNGEE. The CDR3 sequence is 15 residues long.

This sequence joins TRBV7-3 and TRBJ2-1, with 7 bases lining up with TRBD2. Unmatched junction bases numbered 5, after V lost 4 bases and J lost 5 bases. This CDR3 region has 14 residues. Germline loops: CDR1 SGHTA, CDR2 FQGTGA. CDR3 residues: CASSSSGANNEQFF. CDR3 nucleotide sequence: TGTGCCAGCAGCTCGAGCGGGGCAAACAATGAGCAGTTCTTC.